This T cell receptor beta chain was profiled in a study of blood T cell repertoires in COVID-19. The CDR3 is made up of 13 amino acids. The germline V and J ends were trimmed by 4 bases and 7 bases, with 10 bases remaining between them. Germline CDR1 and CDR2: LGHDT and YNNKEL (reference sequence). Method: immunoSEQ multiplex PCR; TCRdb's copy keeps in-frame clones and lacks some. The sample shows about 350,000 clones, about 93% of them seen only once. The specimen sequenced was peripheral blood. The chain couples TRBV3-1 (or the pseudogene TRBV3-2) to TRBJ1-4; D not certain. The receptor was derived from a woman between 18 and 29 years old who had recovered from COVID-19. The CDR3 region is CASSPPTIEKLFF. The CDR3 bases are TGTGCCAGCAGCCCCCCTACCATTGAAAAACTGTTTTTT.